Sequencing of this TCR beta chain was carried out in a study of blood T cell repertoires in COVID-19. Whole-study context: COVID-19 samples from acute and convalescent phases originated in the United States, Italy and Spain. PBMCs, B-cell-depleted T cells, or T cells were the source of the cDNA or gDNA that made up the material.

Authors' methods: The assay estimated nucleated cells by amplifying reference gene primers. Only in-frame clones appear in the TCRdb table, and some are missing; sequencing was by immunoSEQ multiplex PCR. The D gene and trimming were derived from the DNA, and the V and J assignments and clone size from that table. The table has around 160,000 clones, around four fifths seen once; the top ten hold about 3%. Trimming removed 0 bases from V and 0 bases from J, with 10 bases in between. The CDR3 runs to 16 residues. The V gene's germline CDR1 is SGDLS and CDR2 YYNGEE. The sequence derives from a woman between 35 and 50 years old with active or convalescent COVID-19. The sequenced material came from peripheral blood. The gene calls are TRBV9 and TRBJ2-1, with a tentative D call TRBD2 (5 bases). CDR3 loop: CASSVGLASSYNEQFF. The CDR3 DNA follows: TGTGCCAGCAGCGTAGGCCTAGCTAGCTCCTACAATGAGCAGTTCTTC.